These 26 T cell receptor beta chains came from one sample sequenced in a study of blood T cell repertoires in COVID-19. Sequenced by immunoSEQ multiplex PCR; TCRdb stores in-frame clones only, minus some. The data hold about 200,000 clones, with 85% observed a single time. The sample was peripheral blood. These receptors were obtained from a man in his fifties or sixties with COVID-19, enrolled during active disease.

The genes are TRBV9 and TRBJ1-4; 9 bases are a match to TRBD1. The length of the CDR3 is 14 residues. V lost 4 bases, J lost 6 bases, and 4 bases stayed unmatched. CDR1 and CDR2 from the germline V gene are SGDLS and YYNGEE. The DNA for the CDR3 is TGTGCCAGCAGCCCGGGACAGGGCTATGAAAAACTGTTTTTT. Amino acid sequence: CASSPGQGYEKLFF. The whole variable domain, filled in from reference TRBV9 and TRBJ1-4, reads DSGVTQTPKHLITATGQRVTLRCSPRSGDLSVYWYQQSLDQGLQFLIQYYNGEERAKGNILERFSAQQFPDLHSELNLSSLELGDSALYFCASSPGQGYEKLFFGSGTQLSVL.

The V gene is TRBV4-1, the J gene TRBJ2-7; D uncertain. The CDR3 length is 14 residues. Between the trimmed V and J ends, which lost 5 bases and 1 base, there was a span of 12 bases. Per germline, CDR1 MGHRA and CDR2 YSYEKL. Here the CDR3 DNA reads TGCGCCAGCAGCGGAGTGGCCAGTTCCTACGAGCAGTACTTC. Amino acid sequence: CASSGVASSYEQYF.

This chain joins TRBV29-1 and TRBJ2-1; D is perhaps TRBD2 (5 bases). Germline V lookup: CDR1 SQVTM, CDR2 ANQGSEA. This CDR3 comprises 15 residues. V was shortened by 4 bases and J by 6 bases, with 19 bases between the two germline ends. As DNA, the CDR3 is TGCAGCGTTGCCCCCCCGCGAGGAGGACCCAATGAGCAGTTCTTC. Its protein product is CSVAPPRGGPNEQFF.

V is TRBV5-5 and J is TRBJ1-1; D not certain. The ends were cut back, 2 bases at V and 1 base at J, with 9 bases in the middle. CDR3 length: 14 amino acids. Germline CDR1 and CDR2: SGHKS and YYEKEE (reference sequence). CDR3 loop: CASSFNPGNTEAFF. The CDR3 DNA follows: TGTGCCAGCAGCTTTAACCCAGGGAACACTGAAGCTTTCTTT.

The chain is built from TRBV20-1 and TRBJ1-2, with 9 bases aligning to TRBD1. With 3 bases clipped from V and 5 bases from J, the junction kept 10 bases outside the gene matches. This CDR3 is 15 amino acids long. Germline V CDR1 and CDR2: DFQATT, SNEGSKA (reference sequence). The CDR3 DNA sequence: TGCAGTGCTAGTGGAGTGGGACAGGGACGATATGGCTACACCTTC. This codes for CSASGVGQGRYGYTF.

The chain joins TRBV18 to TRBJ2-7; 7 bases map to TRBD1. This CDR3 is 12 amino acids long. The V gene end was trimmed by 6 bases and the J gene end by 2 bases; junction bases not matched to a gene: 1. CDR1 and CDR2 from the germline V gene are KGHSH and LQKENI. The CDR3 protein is CASSGTAYEQYF. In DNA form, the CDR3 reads TGTGCCAGCTCCGGGACAGCCTACGAGCAGTACTTC.

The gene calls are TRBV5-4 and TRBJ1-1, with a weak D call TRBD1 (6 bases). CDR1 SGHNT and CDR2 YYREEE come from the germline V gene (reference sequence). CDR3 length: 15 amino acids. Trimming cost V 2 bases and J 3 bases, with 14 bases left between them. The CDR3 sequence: CASSFTTGWDTEAFF. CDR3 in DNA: TGTGCCAGCAGCTTTACGACAGGCTGGGACACTGAAGCTTTCTTT.

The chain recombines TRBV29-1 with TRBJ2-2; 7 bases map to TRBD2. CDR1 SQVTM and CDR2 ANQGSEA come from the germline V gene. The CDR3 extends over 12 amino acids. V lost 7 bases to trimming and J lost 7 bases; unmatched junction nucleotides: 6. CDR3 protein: CSALLARGELFF. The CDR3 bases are TGCAGCGCCCTACTAGCGCGCGGGGAGCTGTTTTTT.

The CDR3 DNA reads TGTGCCATCAGTGAGTCGGAGGATAGCAATCAGCCCCAGCATTTT. Encoded protein: CAISESEDSNQPQHF. The J gene is TRBJ1-5, the V gene TRBV10-3, with D unclear. The length of the CDR3 is 15 residues. V dropped 0 bases and J dropped 0 bases, with 6 bases sitting between them. CDR1 ENHRY and CDR2 SYGVKD come from the germline V gene.

CDR3 sequence reads: CASSQGGGRTYEQYF. CDR3 bases: TGTGCCAGCAGCCAAGGAGGCGGTCGAACCTACGAGCAGTACTTC. The V call is TRBV3-1 (or the pseudogene TRBV3-2), the J call TRBJ2-7; D ambiguous. The V gene's germline CDR1 is LGHDT and CDR2 YNNKEL (reference sequence). The CDR3 runs to 15 residues. V was pared by 1 base and J by 2 bases, with 12 bases between.

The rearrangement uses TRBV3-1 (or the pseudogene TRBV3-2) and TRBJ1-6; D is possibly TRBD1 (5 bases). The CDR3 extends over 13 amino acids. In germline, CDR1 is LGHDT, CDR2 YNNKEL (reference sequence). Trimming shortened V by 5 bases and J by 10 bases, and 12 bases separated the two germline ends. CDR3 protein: CASSGGKGSPLHF. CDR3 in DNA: TGTGCCAGCAGCGGGGGGAAAGGGTCACCCCTCCACTTT.

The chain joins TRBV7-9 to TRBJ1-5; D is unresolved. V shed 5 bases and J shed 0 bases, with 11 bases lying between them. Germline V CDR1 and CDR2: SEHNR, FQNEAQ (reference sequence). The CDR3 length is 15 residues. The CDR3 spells CASSPEGGSNQPQHF. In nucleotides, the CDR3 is TGTGCCAGCAGCCCCGAAGGAGGTAGCAATCAGCCCCAGCATTTT.

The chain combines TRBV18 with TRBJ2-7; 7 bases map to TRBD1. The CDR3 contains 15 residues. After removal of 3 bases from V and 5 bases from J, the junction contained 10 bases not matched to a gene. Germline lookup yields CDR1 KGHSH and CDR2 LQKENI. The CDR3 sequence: CASSPKTGAGDEQYF. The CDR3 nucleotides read TGTGCCAGCTCACCTAAAACAGGGGCGGGCGACGAGCAGTACTTC.

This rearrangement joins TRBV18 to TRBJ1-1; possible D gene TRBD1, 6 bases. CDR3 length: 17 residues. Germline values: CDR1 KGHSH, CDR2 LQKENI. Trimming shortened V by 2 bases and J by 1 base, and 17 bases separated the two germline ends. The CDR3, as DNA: TGTGCCAGCTCACCATACCAGGGGTTGAGGGGGAACACTGAAGCTTTCTTT. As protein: CASSPYQGLRGNTEAFF.

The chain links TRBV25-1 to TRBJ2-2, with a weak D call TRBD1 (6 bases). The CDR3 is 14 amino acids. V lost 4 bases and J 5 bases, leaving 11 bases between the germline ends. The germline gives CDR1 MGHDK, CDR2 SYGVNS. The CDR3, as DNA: TGTGCCAGCAGTGCCTCAGGGGAGACCGGGGAGCTGTTTTTT. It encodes CASSASGETGELFF.

The CDR3 DNA sequence: TGTGCCATCAGTGAGTCGACAGGGTTCAATGAGCAGTTCTTC. Translated: CAISESTGFNEQFF. The rearrangement joins TRBV10-3 to TRBJ2-1, with TRBD1 matching over 7 bases. In germline, CDR1 is ENHRY, CDR2 SYGVKD. The junction had 2 bases not matched to a gene; V was cut back by 0 bases and J by 6 bases. The CDR3 sequence is 14 residues long.

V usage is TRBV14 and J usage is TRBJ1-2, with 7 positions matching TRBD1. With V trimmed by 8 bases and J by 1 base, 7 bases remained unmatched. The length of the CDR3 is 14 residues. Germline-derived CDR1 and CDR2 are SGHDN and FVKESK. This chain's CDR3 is CASSGTAINYGYTF. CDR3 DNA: TGTGCCAGCTCAGGGACAGCCATTAACTATGGCTACACCTTC. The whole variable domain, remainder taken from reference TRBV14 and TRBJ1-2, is EAGVTQFPSHSVIEKGQTVTLRCDPISGHDNLYWYRRVMGKEIKFLLHFVKESKQDESGMPNNRFLAERTGGTYSTLKVQPAELEDSGVYFCASSGTAINYGYTFGSGTRLTVV.

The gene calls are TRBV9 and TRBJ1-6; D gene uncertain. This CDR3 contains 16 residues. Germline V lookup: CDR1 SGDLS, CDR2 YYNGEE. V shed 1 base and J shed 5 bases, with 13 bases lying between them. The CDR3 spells CASSVTPGANNSPLHF. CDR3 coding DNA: TGTGCCAGCAGCGTAACACCGGGAGCCAATAATTCACCCCTCCACTTT. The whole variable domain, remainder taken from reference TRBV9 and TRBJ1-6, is DSGVTQTPKHLITATGQRVTLRCSPRSGDLSVYWYQQSLDQGLQFLIQYYNGEERAKGNILERFSAQQFPDLHSELNLSSLELGDSALYFCASSVTPGANNSPLHFGNGTRLTVT.

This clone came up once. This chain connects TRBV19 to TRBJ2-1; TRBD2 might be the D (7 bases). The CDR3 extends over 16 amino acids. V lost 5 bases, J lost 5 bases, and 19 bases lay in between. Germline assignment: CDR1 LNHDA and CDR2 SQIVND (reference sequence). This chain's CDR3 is CASSGGAVRRHNEQFF. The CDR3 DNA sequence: TGTGCCAGTAGTGGGGGGGCAGTTCGGCGGCACAATGAGCAGTTCTTC.

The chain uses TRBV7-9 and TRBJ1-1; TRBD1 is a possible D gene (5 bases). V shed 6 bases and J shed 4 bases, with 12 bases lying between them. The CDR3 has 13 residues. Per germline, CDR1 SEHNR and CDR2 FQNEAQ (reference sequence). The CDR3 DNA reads TGTGCCAGCAGTGGCAGGGTTGGCACTGAAGCTTTCTTT. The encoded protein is CASSGRVGTEAFF.

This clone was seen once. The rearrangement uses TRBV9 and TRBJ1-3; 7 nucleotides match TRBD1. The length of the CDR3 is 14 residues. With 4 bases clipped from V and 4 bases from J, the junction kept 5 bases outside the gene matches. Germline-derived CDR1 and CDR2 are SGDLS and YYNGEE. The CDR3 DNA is TGTGCCAGCAGCCCGACGGGACAGGGAAACACCATATATTTT. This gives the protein CASSPTGQGNTIYF.

The CDR3 DNA reads as TGTGCCAGCAGCGTAGGTCGGGGTTCGAACACTGAAGCTTTCTTT. As protein: CASSVGRGSNTEAFF. The rearrangement links TRBV9 to TRBJ1-1; D is uncertain. The CDR3 runs to 15 residues. Germline V gene sequence: CDR1 SGDLS, CDR2 YYNGEE. The V end was cut by 0 bases, the J end by 1 base, with 10 bases between.

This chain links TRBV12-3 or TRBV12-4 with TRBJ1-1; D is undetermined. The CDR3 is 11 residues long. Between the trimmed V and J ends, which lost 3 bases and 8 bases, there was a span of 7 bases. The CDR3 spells CASSLSGEAFF. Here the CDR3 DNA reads TGTGCCAGCAGTTTGTCCGGGGAAGCTTTCTTT.

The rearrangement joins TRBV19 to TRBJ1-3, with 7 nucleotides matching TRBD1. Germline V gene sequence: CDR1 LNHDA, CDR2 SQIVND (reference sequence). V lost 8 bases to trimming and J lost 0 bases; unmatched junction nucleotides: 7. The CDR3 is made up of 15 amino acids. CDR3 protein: CASSAGQDSGNTIYF. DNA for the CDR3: TGTGCCAGTTCCGCTGGACAGGACTCTGGAAACACCATATATTTT.

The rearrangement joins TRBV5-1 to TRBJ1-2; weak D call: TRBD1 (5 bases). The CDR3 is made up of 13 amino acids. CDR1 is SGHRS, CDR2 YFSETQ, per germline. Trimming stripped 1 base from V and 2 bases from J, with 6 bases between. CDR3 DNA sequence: TGCGCCAGCAGCTTGAACAGGAACTATGGCTACACCTTC. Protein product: CASSLNRNYGYTF.

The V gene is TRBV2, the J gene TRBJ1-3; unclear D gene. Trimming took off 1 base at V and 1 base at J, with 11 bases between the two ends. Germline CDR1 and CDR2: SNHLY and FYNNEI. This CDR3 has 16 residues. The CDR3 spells CASSEERAGSGNTIYF. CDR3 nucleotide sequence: TGTGCCAGCAGTGAAGAGCGGGCAGGTTCTGGAAACACCATATATTTT.